Shown below are 16 T cell receptor beta chains from a single sample sequenced in a study of T cell responses to AZD1222 COVID-19 vaccine. The data were produced by immunoSEQ multiplex PCR, yet TCRdb's version contains in-frame clones alone and is incomplete. The sample records roughly 90,000 clones, roughly nine tenths being singletons. Sequenced material: peripheral blood, taken 28 days after the second AZD1222 dose. The receptors shown here come from an adult who received the AZD1222 COVID-19 vaccine.

This rearrangement joins TRBV5-1 to TRBJ1-1; a possible D gene is TRBD1 (6 bases). This CDR3 spans 13 amino acids. V was clipped by 1 base and J by 10 bases, with 14 bases between them. Looked up from germline, CDR1 is SGHRS and CDR2 is YFSETQ. The CDR3 spells CASSLSAGDSAFF. In DNA form, the CDR3 reads TGCGCCAGCAGCTTGTCTGCAGGGGACTCAGCTTTCTTT.

J is TRBJ2-5 and V is TRBV5-5; D is unresolved. The CDR3 totals 15 residues. CDR1 and CDR2 (germline): SGHKS, YYEKEE (reference sequence). Trimming removed 0 bases at V and 0 bases at J, with 9 bases between. The CDR3 DNA is TGTGCCAGCAGCTTGGAGGGAACTAACCAAGAGACCCAGTACTTC. Protein: CASSLEGTNQETQYF.

V and J are TRBV10-3 and TRBJ1-2, with D hard to call. The CDR3 spans 17 residues. Germline V gene data show CDR1 as ENHRY and CDR2 as SYGVKD. Trimming stripped 0 bases from V and 4 bases from J, with 18 bases between. The CDR3: CAISESVEGTIGYGYTF. For the CDR3, the DNA is TGTGCCATCAGTGAGTCCGTAGAAGGAACTATTGGCTATGGCTACACCTTC.

The table lists this clone with a few counts. A junction boundary mismatches the germline segment, possibly from a read error. This sequence joins TRBV5-4 and TRBJ2-1; maybe TRBD2 (5 bases). The CDR3 is made up of 12 amino acids. CDR1 and CDR2 (germline): SGHNT, YYREEE (reference sequence). The CDR3 reads CASSPGLAGVIF. CDR3 DNA sequence: TGTGCCAGCAGCCCCGGACTGGCTGGAGTCATCTTC.

The chain has TRBV6-6 and TRBJ2-3; 13 bases match TRBD2. Germline CDR1 MNHNY, CDR2 SVGAGI (reference sequence). The CDR3 is 15 residues long. With V trimmed by 2 bases and J by 7 bases, 3 bases remained unmatched. CDR3 coding DNA: TGTGCCAGCAGTTACCAGGGACTAGCGGGGTATACGCAGTATTTT. The encoded protein is CASSYQGLAGYTQYF.

The gene calls are TRBV11-3 and TRBJ1-5; D is uncertain. The V end lost 3 bases, the J end lost 4 bases, and 13 bases lay between the germline ends. CDR3 size: 15 residues. The germline CDR1 and CDR2 sequences are SGHNT and YENEEA. In DNA, the CDR3 is TGTGCCAGCAGCTTCGATGGGGTTGCTAATCAGCCCCAGCATTTT. Its protein is CASSFDGVANQPQHF. Using reference TRBV11-3 and TRBJ1-5 for the parts outside the CDR3, the full variable domain is EAGVVQSPRYKIIEKKQPVAFWCNPISGHNTLYWYLQNLGQGPELLIRYENEEAVDDSQLPKDRFSAERLKGVDSTLKIQPAELGDSAVYLCASSFDGVANQPQHFGDGTRLSIL.

This sequence joins TRBV30 and TRBJ2-1; 8 bases match TRBD2. CDR3 length equals 16 residues. After removal of 4 bases from V and 4 bases from J, the junction contained 12 bases not matched to a gene. CDR1 GTSNPN and CDR2 SVGIG come from the germline V gene (reference sequence). In DNA form, the CDR3 reads TGTGCCTGGACAACAACTAGCGGACTATTATACAATGAGCAGTTCTTC. Translated, it gives CAWTTTSGLLYNEQFF.

Here the CDR3 reads CASSPRSGGELTGELFF. For the CDR3, the DNA is TGTGCCAGCTCACCAAGAAGCGGGGGGGAACTCACCGGGGAGCTGTTTTTT. The chain employs TRBV18 and TRBJ2-2; 10 nucleotides agree with TRBD2. The CDR3 spans 17 residues. Losses at the gene ends were 2 bases for V and 4 bases for J; bases not matched to a gene: 7. Germline CDR1 and CDR2: KGHSH and LQKENI. Drawing the rest from reference TRBV18 and TRBJ2-2, the complete variable domain is NAGVMQNPRHLVRRRGQEARLRCSPMKGHSHVYWYRQLPEEGLKFMVYLQKENIIDESGMPKERFSAEFPKEGPSILRIQQVVRGDSAAYFCASSPRSGGELTGELFFGEGSRLTVL.

CDR3 coding DNA: TGTGCCAGCAGCTTAGCGGCCGGAACCGGCAACTACGAGCAGTACTTC. It specifies CASSLAAGTGNYEQYF. The J gene is TRBJ2-7, the V gene TRBV7-6; D remains unclear. The CDR3 runs to 16 residues. Germline V lookup: CDR1 SGHVS, CDR2 FNYEAQ. V shed 0 bases and J shed 3 bases, with 15 bases lying between them.

V usage is TRBV6-2 or TRBV6-3 and J usage is TRBJ2-7; tentatively, D is TRBD2 (5 bases). The germline CDR1 and CDR2 sequences are MNHEY and SVGEGT. The V end was cut by 0 bases, the J end by 3 bases, with 6 bases between. The CDR3 consists of 13 residues. The DNA of the CDR3 is TGTGCCAGCAGTTACTCGCGGGTCTACGAGCAGTACTTC. Its protein is CASSYSRVYEQYF.

This clone was seen only a few times. This chain connects TRBV23-1 to TRBJ2-2; D gene unclear. TRBV23-1 is placed among ORFs of uncertain function. V was shortened by 0 bases and J by 6 bases, with 8 bases between the two germline ends. The CDR3 is 14 amino acids. CDR3 nucleotide sequence: TGCGCCAGCAGTCAATCGGTAGGGTCCGGGGAGCTGTTTTTT. Residues: CASSQSVGSGELFF.

The V gene is TRBV6-5, the J gene TRBJ1-5; D is possibly TRBD1 (6 bases). V was trimmed by 4 bases and J by 2 bases, leaving 9 bases between them. Germline loops: CDR1 MNHEY, CDR2 SVGAGI. The length of the CDR3 is 14 residues. Here the CDR3 reads CASSSAGGNQPQHF. The CDR3 coding sequence is TGTGCCAGCAGTTCAGCAGGGGGCAATCAGCCCCAGCATTTT.

This chain connects TRBV19 to TRBJ2-1, with D possibly being TRBD2 (6 bases). Trimming pared 5 bases from V and 4 bases from J, leaving 9 bases between. CDR1 is LNHDA, CDR2 SQIVND, per germline (reference sequence). This CDR3 has 13 residues. The CDR3 DNA follows: TGTGCCAGTAGTGGTGGACTATACAATGAGCAGTTCTTC. This sequence encodes CASSGGLYNEQFF. The variable domain in full, completed from reference TRBV19 and TRBJ2-1, reads DGGITQSPKYLFRKEGQNVTLSCEQNLNHDAMYWYRQDPGQGLRLIYYSQIVNDFQKGDIAEGYSVSREKKESFPLTVTSAQKNPTAFYLCASSGGLYNEQFFGPGTRLTVL.

J is TRBJ2-3 and V is TRBV4-3; no clear D. V shed 0 bases and J shed 6 bases, with 10 bases lying between them. This CDR3 is 14 amino acids long. The germline V gene encodes CDR1 LGHNA and CDR2 YSLEER. CDR3: CASSQDVLVDTQYF. The CDR3, as DNA: TGCGCCAGCAGCCAAGATGTCCTTGTGGATACGCAGTATTTT.

On this clone itself: This CDR3 is also generated by other DNA sequences in the sample. The chain has TRBV9 and TRBJ1-1; TRBD1 might be the D (5 bases). The CDR3 contains 13 residues. Germline lookup yields CDR1 SGDLS and CDR2 YYNGEE. V was trimmed by 0 bases and J by 4 bases, leaving 7 bases between them. The CDR3 sequence: CASSVGGATEAFF. The CDR3 DNA follows: TGTGCCAGCAGCGTAGGTGGGGCCACTGAAGCTTTCTTT. Combining the CDR3 with reference TRBV9 and TRBJ1-1 gives the whole variable domain DSGVTQTPKHLITATGQRVTLRCSPRSGDLSVYWYQQSLDQGLQFLIQYYNGEERAKGNILERFSAQQFPDLHSELNLSSLELGDSALYFCASSVGGATEAFFGQGTRLTVV.

This chain uses TRBV11-2 with TRBJ2-7; 7 nucleotides line up with TRBD2. The germline V gene has CDR1 SGHAT and CDR2 FQNNGV. Trimming cost V 3 bases and J 4 bases; bases outside gene matches: 6. This CDR3 contains 14 residues. The CDR3 DNA reads TGTGCCAGCAGCTTTGGTAGCGGGTCTTACGAGCAGTACTTC. It translates to CASSFGSGSYEQYF.